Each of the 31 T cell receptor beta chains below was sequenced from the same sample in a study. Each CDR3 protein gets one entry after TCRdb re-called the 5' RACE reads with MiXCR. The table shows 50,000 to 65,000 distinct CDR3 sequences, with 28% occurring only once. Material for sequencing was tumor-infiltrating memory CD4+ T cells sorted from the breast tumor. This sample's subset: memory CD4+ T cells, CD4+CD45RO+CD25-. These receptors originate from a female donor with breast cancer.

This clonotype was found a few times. The CDR3 region is CASSPQSTGGNNYGYTF. CDR3 nucleotide sequence: TGTGCCAGCAGCCCCCAATCGACAGGGGGCAATAACTATGGCTACACCTTC. The chain uses TRBV4-2 and TRBJ1-2; TRBD1 agrees at 10 bases. Germline CDR1 is LGHNA and CDR2 is YNFKEQ. V was clipped by 4 bases and J by 1 base; unmatched bases: 9. CDR3 size: 17 residues.

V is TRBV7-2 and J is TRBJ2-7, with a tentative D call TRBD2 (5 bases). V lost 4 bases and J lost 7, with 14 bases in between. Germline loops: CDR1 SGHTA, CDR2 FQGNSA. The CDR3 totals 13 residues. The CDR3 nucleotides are TGTGCCAGCAGCTCCGGTCGGGGATGGGAGCAGTACTTC. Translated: CASSSGRGWEQYF.

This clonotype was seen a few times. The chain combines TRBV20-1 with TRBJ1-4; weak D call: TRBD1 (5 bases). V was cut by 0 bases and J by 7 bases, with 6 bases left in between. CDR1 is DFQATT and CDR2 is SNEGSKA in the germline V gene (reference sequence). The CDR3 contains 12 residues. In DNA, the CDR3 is TGCAGTGCTAGAGATAGGGGTGAAAAACTGTTTTTT. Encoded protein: CSARDRGEKLFF.

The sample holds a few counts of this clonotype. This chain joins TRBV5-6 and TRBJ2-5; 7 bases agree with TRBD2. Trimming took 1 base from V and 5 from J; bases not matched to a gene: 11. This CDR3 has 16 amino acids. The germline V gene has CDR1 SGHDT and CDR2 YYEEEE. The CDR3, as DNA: TGTGCCAGCAGCTTGCCCAATAGCGGGTCCGGGGAGACCCAGTACTTC. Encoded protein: CASSLPNSGSGETQYF.

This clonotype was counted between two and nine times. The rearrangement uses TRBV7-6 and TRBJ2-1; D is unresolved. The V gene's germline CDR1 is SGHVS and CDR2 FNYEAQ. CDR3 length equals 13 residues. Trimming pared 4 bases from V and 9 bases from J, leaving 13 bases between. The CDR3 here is CASSSPFRGEQFF. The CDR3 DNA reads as TGTGCCAGCAGCTCCCCATTCCGCGGTGAGCAGTTCTTC.

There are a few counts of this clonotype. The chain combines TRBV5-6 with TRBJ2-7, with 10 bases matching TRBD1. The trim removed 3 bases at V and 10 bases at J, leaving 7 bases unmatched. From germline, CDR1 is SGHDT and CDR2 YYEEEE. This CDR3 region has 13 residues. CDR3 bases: TGTGCCAGCAGCTCGCCGGGACAGGGGTTTCAGTACTTC. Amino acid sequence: CASSSPGQGFQYF.

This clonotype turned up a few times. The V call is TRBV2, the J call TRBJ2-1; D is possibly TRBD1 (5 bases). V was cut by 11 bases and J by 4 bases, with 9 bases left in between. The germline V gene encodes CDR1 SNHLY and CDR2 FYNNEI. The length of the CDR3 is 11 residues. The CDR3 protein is CAAGFYNEQFF. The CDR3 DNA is TGTGCCGCAGGGTTTTACAATGAGCAGTTCTTC.

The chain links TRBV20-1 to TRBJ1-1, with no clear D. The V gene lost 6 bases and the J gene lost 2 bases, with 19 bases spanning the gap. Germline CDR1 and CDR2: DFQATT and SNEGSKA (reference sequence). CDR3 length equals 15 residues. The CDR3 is CSALDGPGLNTEAFF. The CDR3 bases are TGCAGTGCCCTGGACGGTCCGGGTCTTAACACTGAAGCTTTCTTT.

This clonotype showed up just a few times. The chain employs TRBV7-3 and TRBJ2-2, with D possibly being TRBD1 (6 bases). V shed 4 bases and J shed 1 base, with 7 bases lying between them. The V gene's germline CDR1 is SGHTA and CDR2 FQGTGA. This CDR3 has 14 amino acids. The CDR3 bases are TGTGCCAGCAGCTCGGGACAGAACACCGGGGAGCTGTTTTTT. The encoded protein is CASSSGQNTGELFF.

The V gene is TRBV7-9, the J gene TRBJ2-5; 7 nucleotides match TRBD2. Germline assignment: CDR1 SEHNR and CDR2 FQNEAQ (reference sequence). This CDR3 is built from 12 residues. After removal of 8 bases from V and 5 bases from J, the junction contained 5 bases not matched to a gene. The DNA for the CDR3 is TGTGCCAGCCGGGACTACCGGGAGACCCAGTACTTC. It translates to CASRDYRETQYF.

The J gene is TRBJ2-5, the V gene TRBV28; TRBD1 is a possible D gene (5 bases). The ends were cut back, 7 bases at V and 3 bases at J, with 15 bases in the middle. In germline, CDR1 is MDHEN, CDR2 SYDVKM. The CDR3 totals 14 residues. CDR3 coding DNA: TGTGCCAGCACCAGAGGAAGGGGAAAAGAGACCCAGTACTTC. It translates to CASTRGRGKETQYF.

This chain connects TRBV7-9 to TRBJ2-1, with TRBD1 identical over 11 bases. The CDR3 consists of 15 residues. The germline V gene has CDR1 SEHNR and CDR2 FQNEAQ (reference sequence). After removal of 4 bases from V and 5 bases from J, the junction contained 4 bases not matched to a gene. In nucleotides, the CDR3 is TGTGCCAGCAGCTCCCCGGGACAGGGGGACAATGAGCAGTTCTTC. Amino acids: CASSSPGQGDNEQFF.

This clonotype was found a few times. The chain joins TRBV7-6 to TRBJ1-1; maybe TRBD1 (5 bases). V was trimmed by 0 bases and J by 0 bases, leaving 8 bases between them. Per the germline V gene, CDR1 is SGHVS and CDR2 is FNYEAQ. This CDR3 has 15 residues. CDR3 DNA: TGTGCCAGCAGCTTAGCCCCAGGGCTGAACACTGAAGCTTTCTTT. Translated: CASSLAPGLNTEAFF.

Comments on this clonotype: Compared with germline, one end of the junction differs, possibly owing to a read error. CDR3 DNA sequence: TGTACCAGCAGCCGGGACTTTCTTGTGGGGGATACGCAGTATTTT. Amino acid sequence: CTSSRDFLVGDTQYF. This rearrangement joins TRBV6-5 to TRBJ2-3, with D perhaps matching TRBD2 (6 bases). Germline CDR1 and CDR2: MNHEY and SVGAGI. CDR3 length: 15 amino acids.

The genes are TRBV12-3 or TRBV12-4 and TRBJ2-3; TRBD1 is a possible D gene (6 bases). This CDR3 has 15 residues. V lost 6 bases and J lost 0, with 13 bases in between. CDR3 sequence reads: CASSPDRTSTDTQYF. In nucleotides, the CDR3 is TGTGCCAGCAGCCCGGACAGAACTAGCACAGATACGCAGTATTTT.

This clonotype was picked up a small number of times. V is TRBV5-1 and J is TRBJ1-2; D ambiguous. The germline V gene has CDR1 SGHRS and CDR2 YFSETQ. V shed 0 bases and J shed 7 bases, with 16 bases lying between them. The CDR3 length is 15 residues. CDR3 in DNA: TGCGCCAGCAGCTTGGCCGGACCCGACACTGTTGGCTACACCTTC. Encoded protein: CASSLAGPDTVGYTF.

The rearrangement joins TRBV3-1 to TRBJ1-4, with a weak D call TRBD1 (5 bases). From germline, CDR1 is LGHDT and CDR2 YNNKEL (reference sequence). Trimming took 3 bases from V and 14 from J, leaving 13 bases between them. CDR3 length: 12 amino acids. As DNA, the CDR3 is TGTGCCAGCAGCCAGGGACCCGCGGTTCTGTTTTTT. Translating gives CASSQGPAVLFF.

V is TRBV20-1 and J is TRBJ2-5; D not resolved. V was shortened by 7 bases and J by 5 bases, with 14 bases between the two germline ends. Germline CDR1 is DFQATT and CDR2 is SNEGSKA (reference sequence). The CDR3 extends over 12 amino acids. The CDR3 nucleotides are TGCAGTGTGAGGTTGGGAAGGGAGACCCAGTACTTC. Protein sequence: CSVRLGRETQYF.

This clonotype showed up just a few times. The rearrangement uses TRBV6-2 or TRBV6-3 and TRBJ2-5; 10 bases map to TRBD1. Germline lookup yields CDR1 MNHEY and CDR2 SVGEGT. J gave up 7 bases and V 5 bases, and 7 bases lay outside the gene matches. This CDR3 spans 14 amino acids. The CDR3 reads CASSADRGLGTQYF. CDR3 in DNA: TGTGCCAGCAGTGCGGACAGGGGGTTAGGGACCCAGTACTTC.

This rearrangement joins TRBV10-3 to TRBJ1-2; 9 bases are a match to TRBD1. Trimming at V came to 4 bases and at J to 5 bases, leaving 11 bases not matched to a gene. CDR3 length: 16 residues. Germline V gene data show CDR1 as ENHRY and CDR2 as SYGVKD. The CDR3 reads CAISGSGQGMVYGYTF. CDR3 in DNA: TGTGCCATCAGTGGATCTGGACAGGGGATGGTGTATGGCTACACCTTC.

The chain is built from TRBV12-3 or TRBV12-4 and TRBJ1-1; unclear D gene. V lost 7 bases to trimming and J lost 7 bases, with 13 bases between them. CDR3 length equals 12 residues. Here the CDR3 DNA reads TGTGCCAGCACCTCTCCCTGGGGTGAAGCTTTCTTT. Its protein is CASTSPWGEAFF.

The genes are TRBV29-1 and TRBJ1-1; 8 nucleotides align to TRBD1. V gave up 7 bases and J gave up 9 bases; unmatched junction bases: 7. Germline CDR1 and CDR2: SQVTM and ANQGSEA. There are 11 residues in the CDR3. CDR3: CSGDRSAQAFF. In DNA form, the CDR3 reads TGCAGCGGGGACAGGTCTGCCCAAGCTTTCTTT.

DNA for the CDR3: TGTGCCAGCAGCTCGGGGGGTTCTTTCTCCGGGGCCAACGTCCTGACTTTC. Its protein is CASSSGGSFSGANVLTF. The chain couples TRBV7-2 to TRBJ2-6; 7 bases agree with TRBD2. The CDR3 contains 17 residues. The germline CDR1 and CDR2 sequences are SGHTA and FQGNSA. With 4 bases clipped from V and 4 bases from J, the junction kept 10 bases outside the gene matches.

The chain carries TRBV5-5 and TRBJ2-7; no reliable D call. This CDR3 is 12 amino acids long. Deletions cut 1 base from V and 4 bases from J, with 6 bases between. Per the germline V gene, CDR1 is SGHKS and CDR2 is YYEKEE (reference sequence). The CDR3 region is CASSLNLYEQYF. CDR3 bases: TGTGCCAGCAGCTTGAACCTTTACGAGCAGTACTTC.

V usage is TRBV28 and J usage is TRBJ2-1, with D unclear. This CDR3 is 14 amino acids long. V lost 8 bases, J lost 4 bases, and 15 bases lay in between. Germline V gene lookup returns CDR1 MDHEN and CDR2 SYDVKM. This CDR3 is CASWDRATYNEQFF. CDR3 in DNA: TGTGCCAGCTGGGATCGGGCGACATACAATGAGCAGTTCTTC.

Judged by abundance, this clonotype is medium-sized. Here the CDR3 reads CASSDMAGVGNEQFF. The DNA of the CDR3 is TGCGCCAGCAGTGACATGGCAGGGGTAGGCAATGAGCAGTTCTTC. V is TRBV10-2 and J is TRBJ2-1; D possibly corresponds to TRBD1 (6 bases). The germline gives CDR1 WSHSY, CDR2 SAAADI. This CDR3 has 15 residues. V dropped 3 bases and J dropped 6 bases, with 15 bases sitting between them.

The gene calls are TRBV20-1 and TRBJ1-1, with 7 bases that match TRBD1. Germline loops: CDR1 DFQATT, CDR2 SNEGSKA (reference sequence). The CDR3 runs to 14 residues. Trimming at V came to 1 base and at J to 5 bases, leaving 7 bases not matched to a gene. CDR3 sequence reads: CSARGAGTVTEAFF. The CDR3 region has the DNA TGCAGTGCTAGAGGTGCGGGGACAGTAACTGAAGCTTTCTTT.

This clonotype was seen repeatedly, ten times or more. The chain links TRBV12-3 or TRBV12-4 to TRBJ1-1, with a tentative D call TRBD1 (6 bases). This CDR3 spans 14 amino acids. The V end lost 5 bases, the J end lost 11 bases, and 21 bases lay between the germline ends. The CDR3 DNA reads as TGTGCCAGCAGTCTGTCGGGGGCCTCGGGACGGGCTTTCTTT. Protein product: CASSLSGASGRAFF.

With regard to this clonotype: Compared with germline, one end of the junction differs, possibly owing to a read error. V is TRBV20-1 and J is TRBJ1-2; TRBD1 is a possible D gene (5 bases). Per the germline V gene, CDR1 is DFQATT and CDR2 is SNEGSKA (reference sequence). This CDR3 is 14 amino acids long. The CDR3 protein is CSASPSFGGRGCTF. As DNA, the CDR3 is TGCAGTGCTAGCCCCTCATTCGGGGGACGGGGCTGCACCTTC.

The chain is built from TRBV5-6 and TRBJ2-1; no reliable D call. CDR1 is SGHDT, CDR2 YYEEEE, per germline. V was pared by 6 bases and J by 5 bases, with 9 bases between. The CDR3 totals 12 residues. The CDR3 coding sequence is TGTGCCAGCATAGGCGGCGACAATGAGCAGTTCTTC. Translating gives CASIGGDNEQFF.

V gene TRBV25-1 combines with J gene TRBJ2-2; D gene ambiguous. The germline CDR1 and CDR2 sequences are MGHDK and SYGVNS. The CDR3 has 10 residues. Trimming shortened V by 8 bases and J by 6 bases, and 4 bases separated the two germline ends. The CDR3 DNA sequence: TGTGCCAGCGGGGCCGGGGAGCTGTTTTTT. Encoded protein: CASGAGELFF.